Listed below are T cell receptor beta chains from one sample, sequenced in a study of T cell changes during pregnancy in multiple sclerosis. The assay was immunoSEQ multiplex PCR, and TCRdb's table has in-frame clones only and misses some. The sample lists 44,000 or so clones, 88% occurring once. The sample here was CD8+ T cells from peripheral blood mononuclear cells, taken after pregnancy. The receptor set was obtained from a female donor in good health, enrolled as a control in a pregnancy study. Each CDR3 is given with its conserved first and last residue. The order of the fields is V gene, clone size, J gene, D gene, CDR3 protein, CDR3 DNA. D genes are given only for firm matches. For some rows the clone size is stated as once, few or many, or as a class when expanded; others skip it.

V gene: TRBV19
clone size: .
J gene: TRBJ1-2
D gene: TRBD1
CDR3 protein: CASAPTGTGGIGYTF
CDR3 DNA: TGTGCCAGCGCCCCTACCGGGACAGGGGGTATTGGCTACACCTTC

V gene: TRBV7-2
clone size: .
J gene: TRBJ1-1
D gene: TRBD1
CDR3 protein: CASRNGQGALEAFF
CDR3 DNA: TGTGCCAGCAGAAACGGACAGGGGGCTCTTGAAGCTTTCTTT

V gene: TRBV14
clone size: medium-sized
J gene: TRBJ2-7
D gene: TRBD2
CDR3 protein: CASSQDWTSYEQYF
CDR3 DNA: TGTGCCAGCAGCCAAGATTGGACTAGCTACGAGCAGTACTTC

V gene: TRBV7-9
clone size: .
J gene: TRBJ2-6
D gene: TRBD1
CDR3 protein: CASRPGQGLEANVLTF
CDR3 DNA: TGTGCCAGCAGGCCGGGACAGGGGCTGGAAGCCAACGTCCTGACTTTC

V gene: TRBV6-4
clone size: .
J gene: TRBJ2-3
D gene: .
CDR3 protein: CASSSGTDTQYF
CDR3 DNA: TGTGCCAGCAGTTCCGGCACAGATACGCAGTATTTT

V gene: TRBV9
clone size: .
J gene: TRBJ2-1
D gene: .
CDR3 protein: CASSPTEDRYNEQFF
CDR3 DNA: TGTGCCAGCAGCCCGACAGAGGACCGATACAATGAGCAGTTCTTC

V gene: TRBV14
clone size: .
J gene: TRBJ2-1
D gene: TRBD2
CDR3 protein: CASSQGTSRGYNEQFF
CDR3 DNA: TGTGCCAGCAGCCAGGGGACTAGCCGGGGTTATAATGAGCAGTTCTTC

V gene: TRBV4-3
clone size: .
J gene: TRBJ1-1
D gene: .
CDR3 protein: CASSQGSVNTEAFF
CDR3 DNA: TGCGCCAGCAGCCAAGGTAGCGTGAACACTGAAGCTTTCTTT

V gene: TRBV15
clone size: .
J gene: TRBJ1-5
D gene: .
CDR3 protein: CATSRRNSNQPQHF
CDR3 DNA: TGTGCCACCAGCAGGAGGAATAGCAATCAGCCCCAGCATTTT

V gene: TRBV6-6
clone size: once
J gene: TRBJ2-1
D gene: TRBD2
CDR3 protein: CASTHEGRVFDEQFF
CDR3 DNA: TGTGCCAGCACCCACGAAGGGAGGGTTTTCGATGAGCAGTTCTTC

V gene: TRBV13
clone size: once
J gene: TRBJ1-2
D gene: .
CDR3 protein: CASSLGNRNYGYTF
CDR3 DNA: TGTGCCAGCAGCTTAGGCAACAGGAACTATGGCTACACCTTC

V gene: TRBV6-6
clone size: .
J gene: TRBJ1-1
D gene: .
CDR3 protein: CASSYPDIGNTEAFF
CDR3 DNA: TGTGCCAGCAGTTACCCCGACATTGGGAACACTGAAGCTTTCTTT

V gene: TRBV4-3
clone size: .
J gene: TRBJ2-2
D gene: TRBD2
CDR3 protein: CASSHRLAGVSGELFF
CDR3 DNA: TGCGCCAGCAGCCATAGACTAGCGGGGGTTTCCGGGGAGCTGTTTTTT

V gene: TRBV7-2
clone size: .
J gene: TRBJ2-5
D gene: TRBD2
CDR3 protein: CASSLGVSGGPYQETQYF
CDR3 DNA: TGTGCCAGCAGCTTAGGGGTTAGCGGGGGCCCGTACCAAGAGACCCAGTACTTC

V gene: TRBV19
clone size: .
J gene: TRBJ2-2
D gene: .
CDR3 protein: CASSLTASGELFF
CDR3 DNA: TGTGCCAGTAGTTTAACAGCCTCCGGGGAGCTGTTTTTT

V gene: TRBV2
clone size: .
J gene: TRBJ2-7
D gene: TRBD1
CDR3 protein: CASKIRGTVQSYEQYF
CDR3 DNA: TGTGCCAGCAAAATACGTGGGACAGTGCAGTCCTACGAGCAGTACTTC

V gene: TRBV15
clone size: once
J gene: TRBJ2-7
D gene: TRBD2
CDR3 protein: CATSRDGGLAAGEQYF
CDR3 DNA: TGTGCCACCAGCAGAGATGGGGGACTAGCGGCCGGCGAGCAGTACTTC

V gene: TRBV7-6
clone size: .
J gene: TRBJ2-7
D gene: .
CDR3 protein: CASSSDMSYEQYF
CDR3 DNA: TGTGCCAGCAGCTCAGACATGTCCTACGAGCAGTACTTC

V gene: TRBV6-6
clone size: .
J gene: TRBJ1-1
D gene: .
CDR3 protein: CASRDRGDPEAFF
CDR3 DNA: TGTGCCAGCAGAGACCGAGGAGATCCTGAAGCTTTCTTT

V gene: TRBV5-1
clone size: .
J gene: TRBJ2-5
D gene: TRBD1
CDR3 protein: CASSLRQGQETQYF
CDR3 DNA: TGCGCCAGCAGCTTGCGACAGGGCCAAGAGACCCAGTACTTC

V gene: TRBV9
clone size: .
J gene: TRBJ2-7
D gene: .
CDR3 protein: CASSVGTAYEQYF
CDR3 DNA: TGTGCCAGCAGCGTAGGGACAGCTTACGAGCAGTACTTC

V gene: TRBV4-3
clone size: .
J gene: TRBJ1-2
D gene: TRBD1
CDR3 protein: CASSQGTGGLGYTF
CDR3 DNA: TGCGCCAGCAGCCAAGGGACAGGGGGCCTTGGCTACACCTTC

V gene: TRBV6-1
clone size: .
J gene: TRBJ2-1
D gene: .
CDR3 protein: CASSEVRSSYNEQFF
CDR3 DNA: TGTGCCAGCAGTGAAGTCCGGAGCTCCTACAATGAGCAGTTCTTC

V gene: TRBV7-2
clone size: few
J gene: TRBJ2-3
D gene: TRBD2
CDR3 protein: CASSRRLAGMLDTQYF
CDR3 DNA: TGTGCCAGCAGCCGAAGACTAGCGGGAATGCTCGATACGCAGTATTTT

V gene: TRBV15
clone size: .
J gene: TRBJ1-6
D gene: .
CDR3 protein: CATSRTDYNSPLHF
CDR3 DNA: TGTGCCACCAGTCGGACAGATTATAATTCACCCCTCCACTTT

V gene: TRBV7-7
clone size: .
J gene: TRBJ2-2
D gene: .
CDR3 protein: CASSLPTGELFF
CDR3 DNA: TGTGCTAGCAGCCTCCCGACCGGGGAGCTGTTTTTT

V gene: TRBV4-2
clone size: .
J gene: TRBJ1-4
D gene: TRBD1
CDR3 protein: CASSQDRDRGIEKLFF
CDR3 DNA: TGTGCCAGCAGCCAAGATCGGGACAGGGGGATTGAAAAACTGTTTTTT

V gene: TRBV7-9
clone size: .
J gene: TRBJ2-3
D gene: .
CDR3 protein: CASSSWRDTQYF
CDR3 DNA: TGTGCCAGCAGCTCTTGGAGGGATACGCAGTATTTT

V gene: TRBV7-9
clone size: .
J gene: TRBJ2-3
D gene: .
CDR3 protein: CASSSRDTQYF
CDR3 DNA: TGTGCCAGCAGCTCTCGGGATACGCAGTATTTT

V gene: TRBV7-2
clone size: .
J gene: TRBJ1-2
D gene: .
CDR3 protein: CASSSLGGYYGYTF
CDR3 DNA: TGTGCCAGCAGCTCTCTGGGGGGGTACTATGGCTACACCTTC

V gene: TRBV7-9
clone size: .
J gene: TRBJ2-7
D gene: TRBD1
CDR3 protein: CASSHTGTGNGDEQYF
CDR3 DNA: TGTGCCAGCAGTCATACCGGGACAGGGAATGGGGACGAGCAGTACTTC

V gene: TRBV4-3
clone size: .
J gene: TRBJ1-2
D gene: TRBD1
CDR3 protein: CASSQDPGQGGGYTF
CDR3 DNA: TGCGCCAGCAGCCAAGACCCAGGACAGGGGGGTGGCTACACCTTC

V gene: TRBV11-2
clone size: .
J gene: TRBJ2-1
D gene: TRBD2
CDR3 protein: CASSLNQLAGYNEQFF
CDR3 DNA: TGTGCCAGCAGCTTAAACCAGCTAGCGGGCTACAATGAGCAGTTCTTC

V gene: TRBV19
clone size: .
J gene: TRBJ2-2
D gene: TRBD2
CDR3 protein: CATATSGGANTGELFF
CDR3 DNA: TGTGCCACTGCAACTAGCGGGGGCGCGAACACCGGGGAGCTGTTTTTT

V gene: TRBV7-9
clone size: .
J gene: TRBJ2-7
D gene: TRBD2
CDR3 protein: CASSLGAGLASYEQYF
CDR3 DNA: TGTGCCAGCAGCTTAGGGGCGGGACTAGCCTCCTACGAGCAGTACTTC

V gene: TRBV28
clone size: .
J gene: TRBJ2-2
D gene: TRBD1
CDR3 protein: CASAEQGAWNTGELFF
CDR3 DNA: TGTGCCAGCGCCGAACAGGGGGCGTGGAACACCGGGGAGCTGTTTTTT